This T cell receptor beta chain derives from a study of CD8+ T cells in alopecia areata. At the level of the study: Patients took tofacitinib for 6 to 18 months, followed by 6 drug-free months. General study points: Researchers report lesional scalp, most notably alopecia totalis/universalis, outstripped normal scalp in clonality.

Extracted RNA was reverse transcribed, and the resulting cDNA served as sequencing template. The data were produced by immunoSEQ multiplex PCR, yet TCRdb's version contains in-frame clones alone and is incomplete. Here the sample spans around 190,000 clones, over 60% being singletons. The CDR3 totals 11 residues. In germline, CDR1 is MNHEY, CDR2 SMNVEV (reference sequence). V was cut by 8 bases and J by 9 bases, with 11 bases left in between. Concerning this clone itself: Its antigen is not known.

The treatment denotes: oral pan-JAK inhibitor, 5-10 mg twice daily. This sequence joins TRBV27 and TRBJ2-4, with D uncertain. The sample was CD4+ T cells sorted from blood, taken at week 4, from a patient treated with tofacitinib. The source is a human donor with alopecia areata. The CDR3 protein is CASRPGPIQYF. The CDR3, as DNA: TGTGCCAGCCGCCCCGGGCCCATTCAGTACTTC.